These 8 T cell receptor beta chains were sequenced from one sample in a study of T-cell reconstitution after alpha-beta-depleted transplantation in children. It was with unique molecular identifiers that the TCRbeta library was prepared. Each CDR3 protein gets one entry after TCRdb re-called the PCR reads with MiXCR. Of roughly 570,000 distinct CDR3 sequences listed, 27% are singletons. The input for sequencing was PBMCs, taken before TCRalphabeta/CD19-depleted stem cell transplant. All receptors derive from a boy under two years old with Wiskott-Aldrich syndrome, due to receive a stem cell transplant.

This chain links TRBV20-1 with TRBJ2-1, with D possibly matching TRBD2 (5 bases). The germline CDR1 and CDR2 sequences are DFQATT and SNEGSKA (reference sequence). The length of the CDR3 is 13 residues. Trimming stripped 3 bases from V and 8 bases from J, with 14 bases between. The CDR3 bases are TGCAGTGCTAGTTTGGCTAGCAGGCATGAGCAGTTCTTC. Residues: CSASLASRHEQFF.

The chain employs TRBV12-5 and TRBJ2-5, with 8 positions matching TRBD2. With V trimmed by 0 bases and J by 2 bases, 8 bases remained unmatched. The CDR3 sequence is 17 residues long. Per germline, CDR1 LGHNT and CDR2 FRNRAP. CDR3 DNA: TGTGCTAGTGGTTTGGTACGTAGACTAGCGACTCAAGAGACCCAGTACTTC. Its protein product is CASGLVRRLATQETQYF.

The chain links TRBV5-5 to TRBJ2-2; a weak D match, TRBD2 (5 bases). V dropped 2 bases and J dropped 4 bases, with 12 bases sitting between them. The CDR3 is 15 amino acids. CDR1 and CDR2 (germline): SGHKS, YYEKEE (reference sequence). CDR3 amino acids: CASSFSGLGTGELFF. CDR3 DNA: TGTGCCAGCAGCTTTTCTGGACTGGGCACCGGGGAGCTGTTTTTT.

The table lists this clonotype with a few counts. The J gene is TRBJ2-7, the V gene TRBV7-2, with D possibly TRBD2 on 6 matching bases. This CDR3 spans 17 amino acids. Germline CDR1 reads SGHTA; CDR2 reads FQGNSA. The V and J ends lost 1 base and 0 bases respectively, with 16 bases between them. The CDR3 loop is CASSLGVWRLDSYEQYF. The DNA of the CDR3 is TGTGCCAGCAGCTTAGGCGTCTGGAGACTAGACTCCTACGAGCAGTACTTC.

This clonotype was observed a single time. The junction departs from the called germline gene at one end, perhaps through a read error. The rearrangement links TRBV20-1 to TRBJ2-1; D unclear. There are 15 residues in the CDR3. CDR1 is DFQATT and CDR2 is SNEGSKA in the germline V gene (reference sequence). The CDR3 loop reads CTARLKNFSYNEQFF. DNA for the CDR3: TGCACTGCTAGACTCAAGAATTTCTCCTACAATGAGCAGTTCTTC.

This clonotype was seen only once. The chain uses TRBV3-1 and TRBJ2-7; a weak D match, TRBD2 (6 bases). The CDR3 is 15 amino acids. Per the germline V gene, CDR1 is LGHDT and CDR2 is YNNKEL (reference sequence). With 4 bases removed from V and 0 bases from J, the gap between germline ends came to 13 bases. As DNA, the CDR3 is TGTGCCAGCAGCCCTCTCACGGGAGCCTCCTACGAGCAGTACTTC. It codes for CASSPLTGASYEQYF.

The V gene is TRBV27, the J gene TRBJ1-5, with D unresolved. The CDR3 is made up of 14 amino acids. CDR1 MNHEY and CDR2 SMNVEV come from the germline V gene (reference sequence). V lost 3 bases, J lost 2 bases, and 8 bases lay in between. The CDR3 loop is CASSLHGRNQPQHF. The CDR3 bases are TGTGCCAGCAGTTTGCACGGCCGCAATCAGCCCCAGCATTTT.

V gene TRBV3-1 combines with J gene TRBJ2-5; D is possibly TRBD1 (6 bases). With 3 bases removed from V and 2 bases from J, the gap between germline ends came to 10 bases. This CDR3 has 14 residues. The germline V gene has CDR1 LGHDT and CDR2 YNNKEL (reference sequence). CDR3 nucleotide sequence: TGTGCCAGCAGCCACCGGGACAATCAAGAGACCCAGTACTTC. Protein sequence: CASSHRDNQETQYF.